Listed below are T cell receptor beta chains from one sample, sequenced in a study of breast tumors, draining lymph nodes, adjacent tissues. TCRdb passed the multiplex PCR reads through MiXCR, listing each CDR3 protein once. The sample contains 200,000 or so distinct CDR3 sequences, approximately 33% of which appear only once. Sequencing input: axillary lymph node tissue. Receptors were obtained from a female donor with breast cancer. Some clones in this sample may be carry-over from other donors' samples. The CDR3 runs from the conserved cysteine through the conserved F or W. The D gene is left open where the match is weak. Expanded clones are given a class, and other clones once, few, many or no size at all.

TRBV19	TRBD1	-	TRBJ2-3	TGTGCCAGTACGGGACAGGGGGATACGCAGTATTTT	CASTGQGDTQYF
TRBV6-5	-	many	TRBJ1-4	TGTGCCAGCAGTTACTCTGGGGTATCTAATGAAAAACTGTTTTTT	CASSYSGVSNEKLFF
TRBV2	-	many	TRBJ2-7	TGTGCCAGCAGTCGGACTGGATACGAGCAGTACTTC	CASSRTGYEQYF
TRBV3-1	TRBD2	many	TRBJ2-5	TGTGCCAGCAGCCTAAGCGGGGGTAAAGAGACCCAGTACTTC	CASSLSGGKETQYF
TRBV12-3/TRBV12-4	-	many	TRBJ2-3	TGTGCCAGCAGTTTCAGTGGGGGGCCCTCAGATACGCAGTATTTT	CASSFSGGPSDTQYF
TRBV5-1	-	-	TRBJ2-7	TGCGCCAGCAGCGCAGGGACGGAGGAGCAGTACTTC	CASSAGTEEQYF
TRBV19	-	-	TRBJ1-6	TGTGCCAGTAGTACCGGACAGCACTATAATTCACCCCTCCACTTT	CASSTGQHYNSPLHF
TRBV3-1	-	few	TRBJ2-3	TGTGCCAGCAGCCAAGAAGATACGCAGTATTTT	CASSQEDTQYF
TRBV5-1	-	many	TRBJ2-1	TGCGCCAGCAGCTTTCCGGAGTACAATGAGCAGTTCTTC	CASSFPEYNEQFF
TRBV24-1	-	many	TRBJ1-5	TGTGCCACCAGTGATATCCGACAGGTAAATCAGCCCCAGCATTTT	CATSDIRQVNQPQHF
TRBV9	TRBD2	few	TRBJ2-5	TGTGCCAGCAGCGCTAGCCGGGGGGGAGCACAAGAGACCCAGTACTTC	CASSASRGGAQETQYF
TRBV3-1	-	many	TRBJ2-2	TGTGCCAGCAGGAAATATAACGGGGAGCTGTTTTTT	CASRKYNGELFF
TRBV2	-	many	TRBJ1-2	TGTGCCAGCAGGGGGTTGAGAGACTATGGCTACACCTTC	CASRGLRDYGYTF
TRBV29-1	TRBD2	many	TRBJ2-3	TGCAGCGTTGAAGGATGGGGGGGAGGCACAGATACGCAGTATTTT	CSVEGWGGGTDTQYF
TRBV7-2	TRBD1	-	TRBJ2-3	TGTGCCAGCAGCTTAAGTAACAGGGGATCGCGATCTGAGCAGTATTTT	CASSLSNRGSRSEQYF
TRBV19	-	-	TRBJ1-5	TGTGCCAGTAGTATAGTGGGGAGGGAGACCCAGCATTTT	CASSIVGRETQHF
TRBV20-1	-	many	TRBJ2-7	TGCAGTGCTCGAGACAGAGAGCAGTACTTC	CSARDREQYF
TRBV2	TRBD1	many	TRBJ1-2	TGTGCCAGCAGCCCCCAGGGGGCTAACTATGGCTACACCTTC	CASSPQGANYGYTF
TRBV6-5	TRBD1	-	TRBJ2-7	TGTGCCAGCAGTCCGGTTGACAGGGGGACCTACGAGCAGTACTTC	CASSPVDRGTYEQYF
TRBV5-4	-	-	TRBJ1-1	TGTGCCAGCAGCTTCGGTGGTTATCGGGACACTGAAGCTTTCTTT	CASSFGGYRDTEAFF
TRBV20-1	-	-	TRBJ1-1	TGCAGTGCTTTCCAAGACAGCTTGAACACTGAAGCTTTCTTT	CSAFQDSLNTEAFF
TRBV28	-	-	TRBJ1-2	TGTGCCAGCAGTTTGGGAGGGTCGGGGAGTTATGGCTACACCTTC	CASSLGGSGSYGYTF